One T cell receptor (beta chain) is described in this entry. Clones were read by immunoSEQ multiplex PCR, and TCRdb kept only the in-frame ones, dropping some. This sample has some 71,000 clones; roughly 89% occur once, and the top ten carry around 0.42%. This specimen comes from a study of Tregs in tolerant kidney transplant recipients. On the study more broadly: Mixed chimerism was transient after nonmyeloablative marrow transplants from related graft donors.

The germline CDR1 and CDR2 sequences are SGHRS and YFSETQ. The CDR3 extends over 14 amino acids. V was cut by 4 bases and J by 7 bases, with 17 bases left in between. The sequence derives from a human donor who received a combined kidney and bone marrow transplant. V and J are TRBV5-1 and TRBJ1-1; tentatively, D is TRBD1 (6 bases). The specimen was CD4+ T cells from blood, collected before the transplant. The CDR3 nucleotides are TGCGCCAGCAGCCCGTCTACACAGGGCCTTGAAGCTTTCTTT. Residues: CASSPSTQGLEAFF.